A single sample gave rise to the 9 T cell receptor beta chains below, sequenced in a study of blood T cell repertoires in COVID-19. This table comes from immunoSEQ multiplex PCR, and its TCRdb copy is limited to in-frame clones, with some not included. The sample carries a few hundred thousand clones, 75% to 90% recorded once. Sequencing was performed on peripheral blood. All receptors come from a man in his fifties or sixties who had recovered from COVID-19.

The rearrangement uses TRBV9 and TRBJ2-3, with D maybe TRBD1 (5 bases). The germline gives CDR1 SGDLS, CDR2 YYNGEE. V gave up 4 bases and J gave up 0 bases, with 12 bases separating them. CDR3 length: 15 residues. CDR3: CASSTLTGSTDTQYF. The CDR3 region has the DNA TGTGCCAGCAGCACCCTCACAGGTAGCACAGATACGCAGTATTTT.

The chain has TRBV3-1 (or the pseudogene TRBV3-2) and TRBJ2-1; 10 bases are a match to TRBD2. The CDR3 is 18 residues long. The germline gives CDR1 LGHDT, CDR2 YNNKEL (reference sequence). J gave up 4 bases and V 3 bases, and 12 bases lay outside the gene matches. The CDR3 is CASSHLPSGGQLYNEQFF. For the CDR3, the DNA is TGTGCCAGCAGCCATTTACCTAGCGGGGGCCAATTATACAATGAGCAGTTCTTC.

The chain's CDR3 is CASSYLGTGGEQYF. The DNA for the CDR3 is TGTGCCAGCAGTTACCTAGGGACAGGGGGCGAGCAGTACTTC. The genes are TRBV6-5 and TRBJ2-7; 11 positions agree with TRBD1. Germline trimming cut 2 bases from V and 6 bases from J; bases unmatched to any gene: 3. CDR1 is MNHEY, CDR2 SVGAGI, per germline. This CDR3 spans 14 amino acids.

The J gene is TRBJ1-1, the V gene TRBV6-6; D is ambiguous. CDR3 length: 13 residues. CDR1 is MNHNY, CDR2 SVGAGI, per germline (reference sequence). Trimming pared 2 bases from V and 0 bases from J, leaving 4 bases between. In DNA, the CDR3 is TGTGCCAGCAGTTACCCCATGAACACTGAAGCTTTCTTT. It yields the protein CASSYPMNTEAFF.

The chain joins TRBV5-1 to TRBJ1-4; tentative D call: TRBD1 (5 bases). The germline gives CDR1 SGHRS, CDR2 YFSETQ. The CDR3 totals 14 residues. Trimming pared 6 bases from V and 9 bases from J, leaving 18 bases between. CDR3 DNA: TGCGCCAGCACCCCGGGGGGGTACACCAAAAAACTGTTTTTT. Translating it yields CASTPGGYTKKLFF.

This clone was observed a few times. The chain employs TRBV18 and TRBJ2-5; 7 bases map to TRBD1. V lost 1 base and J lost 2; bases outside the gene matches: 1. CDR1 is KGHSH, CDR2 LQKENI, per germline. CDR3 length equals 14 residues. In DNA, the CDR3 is TGTGCCAGCTCACCACAGACAGGGCAAGAGACCCAGTACTTC. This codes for CASSPQTGQETQYF.

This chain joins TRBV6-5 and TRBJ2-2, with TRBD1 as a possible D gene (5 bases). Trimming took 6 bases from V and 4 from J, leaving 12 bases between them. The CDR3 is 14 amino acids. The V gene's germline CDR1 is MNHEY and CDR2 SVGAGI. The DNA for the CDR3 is TGTGCCAGCAGCCCGGACACCATCACCGGGGAGCTGTTTTTT. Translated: CASSPDTITGELFF.

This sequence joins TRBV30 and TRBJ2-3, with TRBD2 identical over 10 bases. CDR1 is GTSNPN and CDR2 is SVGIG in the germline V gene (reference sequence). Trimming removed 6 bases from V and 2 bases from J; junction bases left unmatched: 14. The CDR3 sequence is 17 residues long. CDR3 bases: TGTGCCTGCGAAACCGTTAAACTAGCGGGGAACACAGATACGCAGTATTTT. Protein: CACETVKLAGNTDTQYF.

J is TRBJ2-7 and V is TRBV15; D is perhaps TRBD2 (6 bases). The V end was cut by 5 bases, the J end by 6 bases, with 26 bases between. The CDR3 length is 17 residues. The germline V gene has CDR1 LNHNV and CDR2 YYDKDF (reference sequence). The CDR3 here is CATSRGGTLQRWSEQYF. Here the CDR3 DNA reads TGTGCCACCAGCCGGGGCGGGACCCTACAACGGTGGAGCGAGCAGTACTTC. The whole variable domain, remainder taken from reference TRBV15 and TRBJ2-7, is DAMVIQNPRYQVTQFGKPVTLSCSQTLNHNVMYWYQQKSSQAPKLLFHYYDKDFNNEADTPDNFQSRRPNTSFCFLDIRSPGLGDTAMYLCATSRGGTLQRWSEQYFGPGTRLTVT.